These T cell receptor beta chains were read from a single sample in a study of beta chain features in type 1 diabetes. Assay used: immunoSEQ multiplex PCR; TCRdb lists only in-frame clones, some missing. This table holds a few hundred thousand clones, around an eighth found once. Sequenced: naive CD4+ T cells from blood. These receptors originate from a woman between 18 and 29 years old with type 1 diabetes. CDR3s leave out the opening cysteine and the closing phenylalanine or tryptophan. Fields, in order: D gene, V gene, J gene, CDR3 length, CDR3 protein. A D gene is named only where the DNA matches it firmly.

TRBD2	TRBV28	TRBJ2-1	12	ATLRTRRSNEQF
TRBD1	TRBV7-7	TRBJ2-3	12	ASSSDRGTDTQY
TRBD2	TRBV4-3	TRBJ2-1	16	ASSLYSGTSGGYNEQF
TRBD1	TRBV18	TRBJ1-1	10	ASSPGTVEAF
TRBD2	TRBV7-3	TRBJ2-5	13	ASSLTGTSGETQY
.	TRBV7-9	TRBJ2-1	11	ASSLTDHNEQF
TRBD1	TRBV4-3	TRBJ1-1	15	ASSQDRDRTMNTEAF
.	TRBV5-1	TRBJ2-7	12	ASSLGSYSYEQY
.	TRBV30	TRBJ1-2	10	ACAQENYGYT
.	TRBV27	TRBJ1-5	11	ASSRQVGQPQH
TRBD1	TRBV30	TRBJ1-1	12	ASLTTGVDTEAF
.	TRBV20-1	TRBJ2-5	8	SARGETQY
.	TRBV9	TRBJ1-2	11	ASSVTGSYGYT
.	TRBV2	TRBJ2-3	13	ASSDSSGSTDTQY
.	TRBV6-6	TRBJ2-5	12	ASSYGDTQETQY
TRBD2	TRBV7-6	TRBJ2-1	14	ASSSKTSGSYNEQF
.	TRBV5-1	TRBJ2-5	12	ASSQDSLQETQY
.	TRBV2	TRBJ2-2	13	ASSVPEMNTGELF
TRBD2	TRBV18	TRBJ2-3	14	ASSPPVAGVTDTQY
.	TRBV10-3	TRBJ1-3	10	ATLSSGNTIY
.	TRBV4-2	TRBJ2-5	12	ASSLRSNQETQY
TRBD1	TRBV7-9	TRBJ2-5	12	ASSSGQGRETQY
.	TRBV9	TRBJ2-6	14	ASSVGPSSGANVLT
TRBD2	TRBV7-2	TRBJ2-3	14	ASSLSLSQNSGEEY
.	TRBV5-4	TRBJ2-1	13	ASSLTADSYNEQF
.	TRBV5-4	TRBJ2-5	9	ASSNRETQY
TRBD2	TRBV27	TRBJ2-7	15	ASSSTPMASGIYEQY
.	TRBV28	TRBJ2-7	13	ASRSPGLGIYEQY
.	TRBV14	TRBJ1-1	13	ASSQVGAWGTEAF
.	TRBV5-1	TRBJ1-1	17	ASSPAGSINRVLNTEAF
TRBD1	TRBV28	TRBJ1-5	13	ASSPGDRDNQPQH
TRBD1	TRBV28	TRBJ2-2	13	ASSRDRANTGELF
TRBD2	TRBV5-4	TRBJ2-1	14	ASSLGGTSGRNEQF
.	TRBV9	TRBJ1-2	12	ASSAPGRVYGYT
.	TRBV6-6	TRBJ1-1	12	ASSYSRSAGEAF
TRBD2	TRBV30	TRBJ2-2	16	AWRKRSSGRARTGELF
.	TRBV5-1	TRBJ2-3	13	ASSLADPSTDTQY
.	TRBV19	TRBJ1-4	11	ASTIATNEKLF
TRBD2	TRBV29-1	TRBJ2-1	13	SVAYRLAGENEQF
TRBD2	TRBV5-1	TRBJ2-1	13	ASSLGEPTSGEQF
.	TRBV18	TRBJ2-1	14	ASSPLSRHSYNEQF